This TCR beta chain was retrieved from a study of T-cell memory formation after mild COVID-19. Study background: There were largely donor-specific TCR clusters.

It was 5'RACE with constant-segment primers that produced the TCR alpha and TCR beta cDNA libraries, which carried sample barcodes and UMIs. Each CDR3 protein is one row after TCRdb ran MiXCR on the 5' RACE reads. The profile shows under 600,000 distinct CDR3 sequences, roughly 21% of them singletons. General study points: Clones contracting over day 15 to 85 were CD4/CD8 balanced, with later expanders leaning CD4+. The CD4+ clones that contracted clustered mainly within CM and EM, and the CD8+ clones concentrated in EMRA.

Of note for this clonotype: Its antigen is still unknown.

V was pared by 0 bases and J by 6 bases, with 15 bases between. Germline V lookup: CDR1 GTSNPN, CDR2 SVGIG (reference sequence). This CDR3 comprises 14 residues. Material for sequencing was PBMCs or a T cell subset sorted from them (not recorded which). The receptor comes from an adult woman who had mild COVID-19 (a few samples of this study predate the infection). Cell type and time point are not known. The chain carries TRBV30 and TRBJ2-7; a possible D gene is TRBD1 (6 bases). CDR3 residues: CAWSVHRVVGEQYF. CDR3 coding DNA: TGTGCCTGGAGTGTACACAGGGTAGTCGGCGAGCAGTACTTC.